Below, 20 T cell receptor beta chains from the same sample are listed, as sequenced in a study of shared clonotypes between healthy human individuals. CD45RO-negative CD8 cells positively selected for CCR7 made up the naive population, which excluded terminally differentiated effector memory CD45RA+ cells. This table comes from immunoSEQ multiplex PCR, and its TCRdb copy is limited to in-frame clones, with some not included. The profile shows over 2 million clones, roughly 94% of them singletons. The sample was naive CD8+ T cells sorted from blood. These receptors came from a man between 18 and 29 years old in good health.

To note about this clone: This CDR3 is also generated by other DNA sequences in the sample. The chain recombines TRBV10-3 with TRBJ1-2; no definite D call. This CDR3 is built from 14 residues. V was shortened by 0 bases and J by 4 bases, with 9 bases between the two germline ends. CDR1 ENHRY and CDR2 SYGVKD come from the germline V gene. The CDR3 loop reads CAISESPGSYGYTF. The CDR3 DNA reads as TGTGCCATCAGTGAGTCGCCAGGTAGCTATGGCTACACCTTC.

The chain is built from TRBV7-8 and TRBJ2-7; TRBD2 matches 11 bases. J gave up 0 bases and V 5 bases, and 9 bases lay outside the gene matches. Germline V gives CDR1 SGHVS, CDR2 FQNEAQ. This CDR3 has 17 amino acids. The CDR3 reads CASSPYLAGGSSYEQYF. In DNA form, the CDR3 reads TGTGCCAGCAGCCCCTACTTAGCGGGGGGGAGCTCCTACGAGCAGTACTTC.

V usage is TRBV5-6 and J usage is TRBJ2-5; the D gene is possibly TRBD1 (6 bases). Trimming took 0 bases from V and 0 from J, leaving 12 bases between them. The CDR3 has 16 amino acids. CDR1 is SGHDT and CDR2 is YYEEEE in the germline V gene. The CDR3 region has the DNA TGTGCCAGCAGCTTGGAGGACAGTCTGTACCAAGAGACCCAGTACTTC. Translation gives CASSLEDSLYQETQYF.

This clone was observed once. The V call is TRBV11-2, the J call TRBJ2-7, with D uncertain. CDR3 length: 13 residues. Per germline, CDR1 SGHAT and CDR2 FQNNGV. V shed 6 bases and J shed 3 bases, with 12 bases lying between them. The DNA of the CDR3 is TGTGCCAGCAGTTCTATTTCGGGCTACGAGCAGTACTTC. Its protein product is CASSSISGYEQYF.

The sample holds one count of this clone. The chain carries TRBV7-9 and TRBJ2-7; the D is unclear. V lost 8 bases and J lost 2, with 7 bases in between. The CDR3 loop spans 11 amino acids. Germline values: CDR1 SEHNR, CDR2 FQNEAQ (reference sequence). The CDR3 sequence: CASVGAYEQYF. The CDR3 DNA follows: TGTGCCAGCGTAGGAGCCTACGAGCAGTACTTC.

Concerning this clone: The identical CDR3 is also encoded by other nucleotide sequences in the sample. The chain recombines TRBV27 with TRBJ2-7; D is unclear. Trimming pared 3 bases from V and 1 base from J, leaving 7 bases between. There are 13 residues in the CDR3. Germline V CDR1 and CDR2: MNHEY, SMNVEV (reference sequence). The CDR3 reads CASSFLGSYEQYF. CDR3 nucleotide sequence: TGTGCCAGCAGTTTCCTGGGGTCCTACGAGCAGTACTTC.

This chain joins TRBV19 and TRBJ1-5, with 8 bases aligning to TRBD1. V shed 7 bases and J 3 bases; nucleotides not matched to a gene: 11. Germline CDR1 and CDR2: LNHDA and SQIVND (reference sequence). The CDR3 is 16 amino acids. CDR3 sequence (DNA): TGTGCCAGTACCACAGGCAGGGGGCTTCTCAATCAGCCCCAGCATTTT. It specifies CASTTGRGLLNQPQHF.

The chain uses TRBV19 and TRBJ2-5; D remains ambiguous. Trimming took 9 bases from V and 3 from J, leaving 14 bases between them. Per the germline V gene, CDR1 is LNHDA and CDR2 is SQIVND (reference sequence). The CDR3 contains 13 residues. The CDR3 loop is CASAGVQEETQYF. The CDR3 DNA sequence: TGTGCCAGCGCTGGAGTCCAGGAAGAGACCCAGTACTTC.

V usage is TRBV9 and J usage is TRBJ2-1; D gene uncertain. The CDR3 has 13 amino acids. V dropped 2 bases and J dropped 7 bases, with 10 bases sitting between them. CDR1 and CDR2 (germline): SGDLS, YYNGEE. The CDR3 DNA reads TGTGCCAGCAGCGTGAATCCTGGGAATGAGCAGTTCTTC. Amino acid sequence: CASSVNPGNEQFF.

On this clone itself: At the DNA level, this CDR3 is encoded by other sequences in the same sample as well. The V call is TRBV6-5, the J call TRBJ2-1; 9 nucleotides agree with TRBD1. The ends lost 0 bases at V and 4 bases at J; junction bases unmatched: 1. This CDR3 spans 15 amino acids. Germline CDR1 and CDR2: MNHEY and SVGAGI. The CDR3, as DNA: TGTGCCAGCAGTTACTCGGGGACAGGGTACAATGAGCAGTTCTTC. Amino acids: CASSYSGTGYNEQFF.

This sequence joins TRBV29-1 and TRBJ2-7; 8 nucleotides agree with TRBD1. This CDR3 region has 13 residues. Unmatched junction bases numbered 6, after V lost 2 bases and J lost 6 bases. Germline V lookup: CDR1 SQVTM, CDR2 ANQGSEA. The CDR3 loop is CSVEYRGVGEQYF. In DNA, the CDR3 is TGCAGCGTTGAATACAGGGGGGTAGGCGAGCAGTACTTC.

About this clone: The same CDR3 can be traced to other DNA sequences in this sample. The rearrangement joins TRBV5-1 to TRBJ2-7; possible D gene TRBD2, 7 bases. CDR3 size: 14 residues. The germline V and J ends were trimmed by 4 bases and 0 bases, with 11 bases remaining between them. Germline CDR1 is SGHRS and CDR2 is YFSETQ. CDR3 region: CASSPGGGSYEQYF. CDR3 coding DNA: TGCGCCAGCAGCCCGGGGGGCGGCTCCTACGAGCAGTACTTC.

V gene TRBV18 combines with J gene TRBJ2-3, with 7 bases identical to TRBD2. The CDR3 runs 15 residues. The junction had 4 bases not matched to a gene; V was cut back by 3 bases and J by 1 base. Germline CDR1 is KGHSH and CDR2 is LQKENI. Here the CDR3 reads CASSPLRGGTDTQYF. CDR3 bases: TGTGCCAGCTCACCCCTACGGGGGGGCACAGATACGCAGTATTTT. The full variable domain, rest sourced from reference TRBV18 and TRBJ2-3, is NAGVMQNPRHLVRRRGQEARLRCSPMKGHSHVYWYRQLPEEGLKFMVYLQKENIIDESGMPKERFSAEFPKEGPSILRIQQVVRGDSAAYFCASSPLRGGTDTQYFGPGTRLTVL.

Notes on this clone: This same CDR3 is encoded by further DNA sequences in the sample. CDR3 sequence (DNA): TGTGCCAGCAGCTTTCCGGGCACAGATACGCAGTATTTT. Translating it yields CASSFPGTDTQYF. The chain combines TRBV13 with TRBJ2-3; D unresolved. V was cut by 3 bases and J by 1 base, with 5 bases left in between. The CDR3 totals 13 residues. Germline V gene lookup returns CDR1 PRHDT and CDR2 FYEKMQ (reference sequence).

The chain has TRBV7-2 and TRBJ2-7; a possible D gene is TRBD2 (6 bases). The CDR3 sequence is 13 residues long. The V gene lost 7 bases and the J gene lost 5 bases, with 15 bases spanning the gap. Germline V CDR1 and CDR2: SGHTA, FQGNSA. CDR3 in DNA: TGTGCCAGCACGCTGACTAGTCTCCACGAGCAGTACTTC. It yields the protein CASTLTSLHEQYF.

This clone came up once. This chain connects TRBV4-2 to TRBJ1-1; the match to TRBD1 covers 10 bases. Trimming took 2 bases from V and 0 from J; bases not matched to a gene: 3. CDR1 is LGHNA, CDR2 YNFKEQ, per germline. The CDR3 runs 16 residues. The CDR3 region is CASSQPGQGVNTEAFF. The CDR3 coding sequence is TGTGCCAGCAGCCAACCTGGACAGGGGGTGAACACTGAAGCTTTCTTT.

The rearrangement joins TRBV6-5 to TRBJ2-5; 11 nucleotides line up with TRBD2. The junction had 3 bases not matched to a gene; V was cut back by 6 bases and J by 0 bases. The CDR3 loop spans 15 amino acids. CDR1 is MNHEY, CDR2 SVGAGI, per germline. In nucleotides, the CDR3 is TGTGCCAGCAGCGCGGGACTAGCGGACCAAGAGACCCAGTACTTC. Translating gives CASSAGLADQETQYF.

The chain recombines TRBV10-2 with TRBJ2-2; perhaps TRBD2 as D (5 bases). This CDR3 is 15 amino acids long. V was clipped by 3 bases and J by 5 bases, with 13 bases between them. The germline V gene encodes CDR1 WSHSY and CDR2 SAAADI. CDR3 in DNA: TGCGCCAGCAGTGACAGTGTGCCGGGGACCGGGGAGCTGTTTTTT. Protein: CASSDSVPGTGELFF.

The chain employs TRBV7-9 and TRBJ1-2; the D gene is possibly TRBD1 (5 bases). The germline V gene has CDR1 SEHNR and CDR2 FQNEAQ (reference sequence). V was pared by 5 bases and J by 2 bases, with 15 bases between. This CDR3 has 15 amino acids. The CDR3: CASSTRDGKNYGYTF. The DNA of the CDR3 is TGTGCCAGCAGCACTCGGGACGGGAAAAACTATGGCTACACCTTC.

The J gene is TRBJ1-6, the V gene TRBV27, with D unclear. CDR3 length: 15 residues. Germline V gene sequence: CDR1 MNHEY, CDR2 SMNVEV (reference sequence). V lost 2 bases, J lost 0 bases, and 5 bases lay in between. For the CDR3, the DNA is TGTGCCAGCAGTTTAAAGATCTCCTATAATTCACCCCTCCACTTT. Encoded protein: CASSLKISYNSPLHF.